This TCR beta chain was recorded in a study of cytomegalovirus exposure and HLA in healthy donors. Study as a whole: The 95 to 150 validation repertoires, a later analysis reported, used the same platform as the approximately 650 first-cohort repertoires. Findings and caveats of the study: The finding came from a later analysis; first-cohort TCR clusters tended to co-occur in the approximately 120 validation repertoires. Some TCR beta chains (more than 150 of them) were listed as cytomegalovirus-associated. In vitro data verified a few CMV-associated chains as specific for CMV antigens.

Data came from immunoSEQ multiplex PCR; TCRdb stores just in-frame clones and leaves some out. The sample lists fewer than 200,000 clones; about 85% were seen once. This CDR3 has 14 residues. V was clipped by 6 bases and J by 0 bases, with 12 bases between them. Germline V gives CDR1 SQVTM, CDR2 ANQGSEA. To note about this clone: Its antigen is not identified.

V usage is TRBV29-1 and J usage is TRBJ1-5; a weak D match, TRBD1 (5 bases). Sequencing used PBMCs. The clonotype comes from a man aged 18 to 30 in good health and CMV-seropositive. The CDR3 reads CSVTDRDSNQPQHF. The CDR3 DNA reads TGCAGCGTAACCGACAGAGATAGCAATCAGCCCCAGCATTTT. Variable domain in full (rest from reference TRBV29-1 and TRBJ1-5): SAVISQKPSRDICQRGTSLTIQCQVDSQVTMMFWYRQQPGQSLTLIATANQGSEATYESGFVIDKFPISRPNLTFSTLTVSNMSPEDSSIYLCSVTDRDSNQPQHFGDGTRLSIL.